The 7 T cell receptor beta chains below all came from one sample that was sequenced in a study of cytomegalovirus exposure and HLA in healthy donors. The protocol was immunoSEQ multiplex PCR, while the TCRdb copy is restricted to in-frame clones and leaves out a portion. The table shows some 350,000 clones, with approximately 86% occurring only once. The sequenced sample consisted of PBMCs. The receptors shown here come from a woman aged 25 to 45 in good health and CMV-seropositive.

This clone has just one count. V and J are TRBV6-5 and TRBJ1-1, with a possible D match to TRBD1 (5 bases). This CDR3 has 16 amino acids. V was shortened by 3 bases and J by 4 bases, with 18 bases between the two germline ends. In germline, CDR1 is MNHEY, CDR2 SVGAGI. The CDR3 region has the DNA TGTGCCAGCAGTTATGGGGCAAGCCAACTAGGCACTGAAGCTTTCTTT. Its protein is CASSYGASQLGTEAFF.

V gene TRBV5-4 combines with J gene TRBJ2-7; TRBD2 aligns across 11 bases. CDR1 is SGHNT and CDR2 is YYREEE in the germline V gene (reference sequence). The length of the CDR3 is 14 residues. V trimming: 3 bases; J trimming: 4 bases; junction bases outside the gene matches: 3. CDR3 in amino acids: CASSSPSGGYEQYF. The CDR3 nucleotides are TGTGCCAGCAGCTCCCCTAGCGGGGGGTACGAGCAGTACTTC.

This chain uses TRBV28 with TRBJ1-1; D is unclear. Per germline, CDR1 MDHEN and CDR2 SYDVKM. The CDR3 contains 14 residues. V lost 6 bases and J lost 3, with 14 bases in between. CDR3 residues: CASRMRRPDTEAFF. The DNA for the CDR3 is TGTGCCAGCAGGATGAGACGTCCGGACACTGAAGCTTTCTTT.

The chain carries TRBV7-3 and TRBJ1-6, with TRBD1 matching over 7 bases. The V gene end was trimmed by 7 bases and the J gene end by 7 bases; junction bases not matched to a gene: 13. The CDR3 contains 16 residues. The germline V gene encodes CDR1 SGHTA and CDR2 FQGTGA. The CDR3 is CASKRDSRGGNSPLHF. The CDR3 region has the DNA TGTGCCAGCAAACGGGACAGCCGGGGAGGGAATTCACCCCTCCACTTT.

This chain joins TRBV6-5 and TRBJ1-4; D ambiguous. Looked up from germline, CDR1 is MNHEY and CDR2 is SVGAGI. Trimming took off 6 bases at V and 7 bases at J, with 18 bases between the two ends. This CDR3 has 15 amino acids. In DNA, the CDR3 is TGTGCCAGCAGGGACCGAAGAGGGATGCGTGAAAAACTGTTTTTT. Amino acids: CASRDRRGMREKLFF.

The V gene is TRBV7-8, the J gene TRBJ1-3; 8 nucleotides agree with TRBD1. The length of the CDR3 is 15 residues. Germline V gives CDR1 SGHVS, CDR2 FQNEAQ. The trim removed 4 bases at V and 4 bases at J, leaving 6 bases unmatched. CDR3 in amino acids: CASSYIRGQGNTIYF. DNA of the CDR3: TGTGCCAGCAGCTATATCAGGGGGCAGGGAAACACCATATATTTT.

The chain uses TRBV30 and TRBJ2-7; D gene ambiguous. V lost 0 bases and J lost 3, with 6 bases in between. The CDR3 runs 12 residues. In germline, CDR1 is GTSNPN, CDR2 SVGIG (reference sequence). DNA of the CDR3: TGTGCCTGGAGTGTGACTTTCTACGAGCAGTACTTC. Its protein is CAWSVTFYEQYF.